This T cell receptor (beta chain) was sequenced during a study of PD-L1 blockade in urothelial cancer. Study-wide background: Patients commenced atezolizumab at some point between 2014 and 2016, and it was given at 1,200 mg intravenously every 3 weeks.

Trimming stripped 0 bases from V and 2 bases from J, with 12 bases between. The CDR3 runs to 16 residues. CDR1 is SGDLS, CDR2 YYNGEE, per germline. Libraries were prepared by immunoSEQ multiplex PCR; TCRdb keeps only in-frame clonotypes and omits some of them. Of around 87,000 clones in the sample, around four fifths are singletons; the top ten hold approximately 8.4%. Study-wide results and limits: Pretreatment blood TCR clonality under the median forecast improved survival.

As regards this clone: Its antigen is not known.

Noted time point: peripheral blood 6 weeks after treatment start. Samples were collected from each patient before treatment and during treatment. Each patient gave between 1 and 8 of them in total. The rearrangement uses TRBV9 and TRBJ1-3, with D possibly being TRBD1 (6 bases). This TCR derives from a man between 65 and 79 years old with urothelial cancer. Sequences were derived from PBMCs, sampled around atezolizumab (anti-PD-L1) treatment. The CDR3 sequence is CASSVGGQITGNTIYF. CDR3 in DNA: TGTGCCAGCAGCGTAGGGGGACAAATTACTGGAAACACCATATATTTT.